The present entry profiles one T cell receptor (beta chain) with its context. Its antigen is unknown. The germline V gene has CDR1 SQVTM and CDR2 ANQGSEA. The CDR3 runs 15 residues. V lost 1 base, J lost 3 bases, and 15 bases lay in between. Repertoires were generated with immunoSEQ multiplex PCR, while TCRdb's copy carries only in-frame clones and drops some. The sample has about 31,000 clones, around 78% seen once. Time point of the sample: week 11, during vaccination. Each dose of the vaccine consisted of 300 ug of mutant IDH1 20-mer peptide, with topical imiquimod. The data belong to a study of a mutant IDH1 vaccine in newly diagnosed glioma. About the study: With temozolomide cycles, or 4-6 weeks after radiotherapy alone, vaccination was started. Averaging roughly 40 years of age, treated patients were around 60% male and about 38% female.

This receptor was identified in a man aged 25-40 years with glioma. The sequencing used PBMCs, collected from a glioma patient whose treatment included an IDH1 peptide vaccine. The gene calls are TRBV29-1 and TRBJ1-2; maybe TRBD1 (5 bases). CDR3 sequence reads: CSVEGREASHYGYTF. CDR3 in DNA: TGCAGCGTTGAAGGCAGGGAAGCGTCTCACTATGGCTACACCTTC. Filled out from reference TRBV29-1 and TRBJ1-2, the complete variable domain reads SAVISQKPSRDICQRGTSLTIQCQVDSQVTMMFWYRQQPGQSLTLIATANQGSEATYESGFVIDKFPISRPNLTFSTLTVSNMSPEDSSIYLCSVEGREASHYGYTFGSGTRLTVV.